Reported below is one T cell receptor beta chain. In its sample, this clone was seen a few times. What this receptor recognizes is not known. The record has no base qualities; no much larger clone is one base away. TCRbeta CDR3 regions were amplified from genomic DNA by means of the immunoSEQ Assay, a bias-controlled multiplex PCR. Per the authors' processing: Within the assay, amplification of reference gene primers was used to estimate how many nucleated cells each sample contained. To quantify the absolute abundance of each unique TCRbeta CDR3 rearrangement, sequence reads were collapsed and filtered. Productive Simpson clonality was computed per sample as the square root of Simpson's diversity index over productive rearrangements. Drawn from immuneACCESS, this table holds only the in-frame rearrangements with V and J called that TCRdb kept. Clones are partly lost; checked studies trace under half to an unresolved V gene and leave the rest unexplained. The DNA was the basis for D and trimming; V, J and clone size are from that table. In all, the sample holds under 70,000 clones, and 73% of those were seen once. Jointly, the top ten make up 14% of the sample.

The sample is drawn from a study of blood T cell repertoires in COVID-19 (dated by TCRdb to between 2020 and 2021). About the full investigation: Samples from collaborators originated in the United States, Italy and Spain and spanned both the acute and convalescent phases of COVID-19. The material from the prospective study consisted of cDNA or gDNA derived from T cells, B-cell-depleted T cells, or PBMCs. Deeply sampled blood TCRbeta repertoires from subjects exposed to, actively infected with, or recovered from COVID-19 were included in the dataset. Where available, HLA class I and class II types were taken from metadata supplied by the sample provider and were not determined by assay-based typing. Nearly every sample came with metadata listing a de-identified subject ID, COVID-19 status, age in years and sex. The samples were drawn from two sources: the first 160 participants of the ongoing ImmuneRACE study, and 1,254 subjects contributed by 6 global collaborators. The repertoires were made available in a free public database intended to serve as a resource for research on the immune response to SARS-CoV-2.

Spanning cysteine to phenylalanine, the CDR3 consists of 14 amino acids. Only the CDR3 region is kept as DNA, spanning 42 bases read in frame from base 1. CDR1 and CDR2 are drawn from the germline V gene: SGHRS, YFSETQ. Germline trimming amounts to 4 bases on V and 2 bases on J, with 4 as the count of junction bases outside the gene matches. Collaborating institutions collected whole blood in K2EDTA tubes following their own protocols. For TCRbeta analysis, collaborators shipped samples in one of three forms: frozen whole blood, isolated PBMCs, or DNA extracted from either of those sample types. On the study overall, not on this receptor specifically: The amount of clinical and demographic metadata varied by source and participant and was provided uncurated.

The sequenced sample was peripheral blood. The chain joins TRBV5-1 to TRBJ2-3; 7 of the junction bases match TRBD2. This sequence originates from a woman between 65 and 79 years old with acute or convalescent COVID-19. The nucleotide sequence is given as TGCGCCAGCAGCGTTCTAGCGGTCACAGATACGCAGTATTTT. This sequence encodes CASSVLAVTDTQYF.